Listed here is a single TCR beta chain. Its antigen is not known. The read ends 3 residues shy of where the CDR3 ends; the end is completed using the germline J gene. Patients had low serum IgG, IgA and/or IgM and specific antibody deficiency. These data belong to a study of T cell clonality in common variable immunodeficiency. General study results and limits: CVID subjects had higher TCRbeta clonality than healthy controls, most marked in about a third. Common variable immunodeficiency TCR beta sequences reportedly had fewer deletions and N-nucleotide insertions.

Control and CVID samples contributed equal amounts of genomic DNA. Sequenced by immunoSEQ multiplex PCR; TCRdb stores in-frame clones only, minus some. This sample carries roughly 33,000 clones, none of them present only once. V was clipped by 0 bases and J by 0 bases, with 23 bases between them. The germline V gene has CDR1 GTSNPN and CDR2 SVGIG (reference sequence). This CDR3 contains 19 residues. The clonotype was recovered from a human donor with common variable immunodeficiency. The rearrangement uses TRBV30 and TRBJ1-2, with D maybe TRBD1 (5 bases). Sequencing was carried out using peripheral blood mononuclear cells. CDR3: CAWSVWTLVSLETNYGYTF. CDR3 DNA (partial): TGTGCCTGGAGTGTCTGGACACTTGTTTCTCTTGAAACTAACTATGGC.